This T cell receptor (beta chain) was identified in a study of blood T cell repertoires in COVID-19. TCRdb keeps only in-frame clones here, not all; method: immunoSEQ multiplex PCR. The sample lists 200,000 to 250,000 clones, approximately 79% occurring once. The CDR3 has 15 amino acids. Germline V gene lookup returns CDR1 SGDLS and CDR2 YYNGEE. Trimming removed 6 bases from V and 0 bases from J; junction bases left unmatched: 6. The gene calls are TRBV9 and TRBJ2-4; 7 nucleotides match TRBD1. This receptor was taken from a woman between 35 and 50 years old with active or convalescent COVID-19. Material: peripheral blood. CDR3 sequence: CASTRDSLAKNIQYF. DNA of the CDR3: TGTGCCAGCACCCGGGACAGTTTAGCCAAAAACATTCAGTACTTC. The whole variable domain, remainder taken from reference TRBV9 and TRBJ2-4, is DSGVTQTPKHLITATGQRVTLRCSPRSGDLSVYWYQQSLDQGLQFLIQYYNGEERAKGNILERFSAQQFPDLHSELNLSSLELGDSALYFCASTRDSLAKNIQYFGAGTRLSVL.